The 17 T cell receptor beta chains below were found in one sample sequenced in a study of beta chain features in type 1 diabetes. General study points: For Type 1 diabetes patients, all four CD4+ subsets carried TCRB CDR3s that were moderately but significantly shorter.

Reverse transcribing all isolated RNA meant expressed TCRB transcripts were sequenced. The data were produced by immunoSEQ multiplex PCR, yet TCRdb's version contains in-frame clones alone and is incomplete. The table lists about 370,000 clones, roughly a tenth of them singletons. No antigen has been identified for these receptors. Sequencing used central memory CD4+ T cells from blood. All receptors derive from a man aged 30-40 years with type 1 diabetes.

Here the CDR3 DNA reads TGTGCCAGCAGCGCCACGGGAAACACCATATATTTT. It codes for CASSATGNTIYF. The chain recombines TRBV11-2 with TRBJ1-3; no firm D call. The CDR3 has 12 amino acids. The V and J ends lost 5 bases and 4 bases respectively, with 6 bases between them. The germline CDR1 and CDR2 sequences are SGHAT and FQNNGV.

With respect to this clone: A junction boundary mismatches the germline segment, possibly from a read error. The chain combines TRBV7-9 with TRBJ2-1; D may be TRBD2 (6 bases). This CDR3 region has 14 residues. CDR1 is SEHNR and CDR2 is FQNEAQ in the germline V gene (reference sequence). The CDR3 sequence is CASSLEGFYNEQFF. CDR3 coding DNA: TGCGCCAGCAGCTTGGAGGGGTTCTACAATGAGCAGTTCTTC.

This clone turned up a few times. The chain links TRBV5-4 to TRBJ2-7; 7 bases agree with TRBD1. The trim removed 4 bases at V and 5 bases at J, leaving 3 bases unmatched. This CDR3 contains 12 residues. Per germline, CDR1 SGHNT and CDR2 YYREEE (reference sequence). CDR3 nucleotides: TGTGCCAGCAGCCGAGACAGGGACGAGCAGTACTTC. Residues: CASSRDRDEQYF. Full variable domain (remainder filled in from reference TRBV5-4 and TRBJ2-7): ETGVTQSPTHLIKTRGQQVTLRCSSQSGHNTVSWYQQALGQGPQFIFQYYREEENGRGNFPPRFSGLQFPNYSSELNVNALELDDSALYLCASSRDRDEQYFGPGTRLTVT.

Many counts were recorded for this clone. The gene calls are TRBV5-6 and TRBJ1-2; 9 positions agree with TRBD1. V was clipped by 4 bases and J by 4 bases; unmatched bases: 5. The CDR3 covers 14 residues. Germline lookup yields CDR1 SGHDT and CDR2 YYEEEE. As DNA, the CDR3 is TGTGCCAGCAGCAGGGGACAGGGAAGCTATGGCTACACCTTC. Its translation is CASSRGQGSYGYTF.

In its sample, this clone was seen a few times. CDR3: CASSHTSGRSDTQYF. The CDR3 DNA reads TGTGCCAGCAGCCACACTAGCGGGAGATCAGATACGCAGTATTTT. The chain carries TRBV5-4 and TRBJ2-3; 11 bases are shared with TRBD2. Trimming removed 4 bases from V and 4 bases from J; junction bases left unmatched: 5. The CDR3 contains 15 residues. Germline CDR1 reads SGHNT; CDR2 reads YYREEE (reference sequence).

This chain connects TRBV21-1 to TRBJ2-6; the listed D gene, TRBD1, was not tested against the DNA. TRBV21-1 constitutes a pseudogene. The CDR3 consists of 22 residues. CDR3 loop: CASSKIPGTALMPFSGANVLTF. For the CDR3, the DNA is TGTGCCAGCAGCAAAATCCCGGGGACAGCCCTTATGCCCTTCTCTGGGGCCAACGTCCTGACTTTC.

This clone showed up just a few times. CDR3 coding DNA: TGTGCCAGCTCTGGCAGGGAGAACACCGGGGAGCTGTTTTTT. It yields the protein CASSGRENTGELFF. V gene TRBV14 combines with J gene TRBJ2-2, with D perhaps TRBD1 (5 bases). V lost 8 bases and J 1 base, leaving 11 bases between the germline ends. Germline CDR1 and CDR2: SGHDN and FVKESK. CDR3 length equals 14 residues. Variable domain in full (rest from reference TRBV14 and TRBJ2-2): EAGVTQFPSHSVIEKGQTVTLRCDPISGHDNLYWYRRVMGKEIKFLLHFVKESKQDESGMPNNRFLAERTGGTYSTLKVQPAELEDSGVYFCASSGRENTGELFFGEGSRLTVL.

This chain links TRBV11-3 with TRBJ2-7; no definite D call. This CDR3 spans 13 amino acids. Looked up from germline, CDR1 is SGHNT and CDR2 is YENEEA. Trimming left V 5 bases short and J 6 bases short, with 14 bases between. CDR3 sequence (DNA): TGTGCCAGCAGCCTCCTTGGGGATAGCGAGCAGTACTTC. Protein sequence: CASSLLGDSEQYF.

Only a few counts were recorded for this clone. V and J are TRBV28 and TRBJ1-2; maybe TRBD1 (5 bases). This CDR3 spans 16 amino acids. Germline-derived CDR1 and CDR2 are MDHEN and SYDVKM. V was cut by 1 base and J by 5 bases, with 17 bases left in between. The CDR3 DNA reads as TGTGCCAGCAGTTTATCCTCGCAGGGACTGTATTATGGCTACACCTTC. Its translation is CASSLSSQGLYYGYTF.

This clone was counted a few times. The rearrangement links TRBV5-5 to TRBJ1-1, with TRBD1 matching over 7 bases. The length of the CDR3 is 15 residues. The V and J ends lost 0 bases and 3 bases, in that order; junction bases with no gene match: 5. Germline lookup yields CDR1 SGHKS and CDR2 YYEKEE (reference sequence). The CDR3 region is CASSLVGGLDTEAFF. CDR3 sequence (DNA): TGTGCCAGCAGCTTGGTAGGGGGCCTTGACACTGAAGCTTTCTTT.

This clone was seen a few times. The CDR3 region is CASAGQGNTDTQYF. The CDR3 DNA sequence: TGTGCCAGCGCTGGGCAGGGAAACACAGATACGCAGTATTTT. This chain links TRBV9 with TRBJ2-3, with D perhaps matching TRBD1 (5 bases). Germline V gives CDR1 SGDLS, CDR2 YYNGEE. The CDR3 is 14 residues long. V shed 7 bases and J shed 2 bases, with 14 bases lying between them.

The rearrangement joins TRBV9 to TRBJ2-7, with 9 bases aligning to TRBD2. From germline, CDR1 is SGDLS and CDR2 YYNGEE. The CDR3 has 15 amino acids. V lost 5 bases, J lost 3 bases, and 9 bases stayed unmatched. The CDR3: CASSLFPAGGYEQYF. The DNA of the CDR3 is TGTGCCAGCAGTTTATTCCCAGCGGGAGGCTACGAGCAGTACTTC.

This clone was detected a few times. This chain connects TRBV5-1 to TRBJ1-2, with 7 positions matching TRBD1. CDR1 and CDR2 from the germline V gene are SGHRS and YFSETQ. V trimming: 4 bases; J trimming: 2 bases; junction bases outside the gene matches: 11. The CDR3 runs 16 residues. The CDR3 reads CASSTATGWSNYGYTF. The CDR3 nucleotides are TGCGCCAGCAGCACCGCGACAGGGTGGTCGAACTATGGCTACACCTTC.

The sample holds a few counts of this clone. V and J are TRBV4-3 and TRBJ2-2; possibly TRBD2 for D (7 bases). The germline V gene has CDR1 LGHNA and CDR2 YSLEER. V was trimmed by 1 base and J by 5 bases, leaving 17 bases between them. This CDR3 has 17 amino acids. The CDR3: CASSQATGAGATGELFF. The CDR3 DNA reads TGCGCCAGCAGCCAAGCCACGGGGGCGGGGGCTACCGGGGAGCTGTTTTTT.

This clone was seen only a few times. Other DNA variants within this sample encode the same CDR3. This chain connects TRBV5-4 to TRBJ2-5, with 9 positions matching TRBD1. CDR1 is SGHNT, CDR2 YYREEE, per germline (reference sequence). Trimming took 5 bases from V and 2 from J; bases not matched to a gene: 4. CDR3 length equals 14 residues. The CDR3 nucleotides are TGTGCCAGCAGTGTACAGGGGGCACAAGAGACCCAGTACTTC. It codes for CASSVQGAQETQYF. The full variable domain, rest sourced from reference TRBV5-4 and TRBJ2-5, is ETGVTQSPTHLIKTRGQQVTLRCSSQSGHNTVSWYQQALGQGPQFIFQYYREEENGRGNFPPRFSGLQFPNYSSELNVNALELDDSALYLCASSVQGAQETQYFGPGTRLLVL.

This clone was picked up a small number of times. CDR3 sequence (DNA): TGTGCCAGCAGCCGCCGGGACAGGGGGCGTCAAGAGACCCAGTACTTC. Protein: CASSRRDRGRQETQYF. The V gene is TRBV11-2, the J gene TRBJ2-5; 12 bases are shared with TRBD1. Germline-derived CDR1 and CDR2 are SGHAT and FQNNGV. The CDR3 runs 16 residues. J lost 2 bases, V lost 5 bases, and 6 bases had no gene match. Full variable domain (outside the CDR3, taken from reference TRBV11-2 and TRBJ2-5): EAGVAQSPRYKIIEKRQSVAFWCNPISGHATLYWYQQILGQGPKLLIQFQNNGVVDDSQLPKDRFSAERLKGVDSTLKIQPAKLEDSAVYLCASSRRDRGRQETQYFGPGTRLLVL.

Ten or more counts support this clone. The chain links TRBV19 to TRBJ1-5; D is unresolved. The CDR3 has 16 amino acids. The germline V gene encodes CDR1 LNHDA and CDR2 SQIVND (reference sequence). Trimming removed 1 base at V and 8 bases at J, with 18 bases between. The chain's CDR3 is CASSIVPQSPGKPQHF. CDR3 coding DNA: TGTGCCAGTAGTATAGTACCCCAATCCCCTGGCAAGCCCCAGCATTTT.